These 29 T cell receptor beta chains share one sample of origin, sequenced in a study of a mutant IDH1 vaccine in newly diagnosed glioma (dated by TCRdb to the early 2020s). According to the study, the label for this sample's time point signals: week 5, during vaccination. Each vaccine dose was 300 ug of a 20-mer mutant IDH1 peptide in Montanide, given subcutaneously with topical imiquimod. For these receptors, no antigen is known. Library preparation employed the immunoSEQ multiplex PCR assay. Held by TCRdb, this immuneACCESS table contains in-frame sequences only and omits some clones. Under half of the omission traces to an unresolved V gene where checked; the cause of the rest is unknown. The sample table records about 50,000 clones; 84% of these occur just once. Around 7% of the sample belongs to the ten largest clones. Sequenced here: PBMCs, sampled from a glioma patient whose treatment included an IDH1 peptide vaccine. The receptors originated from a woman aged 45 to 65 with glioma.

The rearrangement links TRBV5-1 to TRBJ2-7; possibly TRBD1 or TRBD2 for D (5 bases each). Trimming shortened V by 4 bases and J by 5 bases, and 13 bases separated the two germline ends. Germline V gene sequence: CDR1 SGHRS, CDR2 YFSETQ. The CDR3 is made up of 13 amino acids. The CDR3 DNA follows: TGCGCCAGCAGCCCGGGGCCGCGGGACGAGCAGTACTTC. Translation gives CASSPGPRDEQYF.

The chain combines TRBV29-1 with TRBJ1-3, with 8 bases aligning to TRBD1. Germline CDR1 and CDR2: SQVTM and ANQGSEA. V shed 3 bases and J 1 base; nucleotides not matched to a gene: 2. The CDR3 covers 14 residues. The CDR3: CSVDRGRSGNTIYF. The CDR3 DNA reads TGCAGCGTTGACAGGGGGCGATCTGGAAACACCATATATTTT.

DNA for the CDR3: TGTGCCAGCAGCTTAGACGGAATCTCTTACGAGCAGTACTTC. It is translated as CASSLDGISYEQYF. The rearrangement links TRBV11-2 to TRBJ2-7; the D is unclear. Germline lookup yields CDR1 SGHAT and CDR2 FQNNGV. V was pared by 0 bases and J by 4 bases, with 10 bases between. CDR3 length equals 14 residues.

The V gene is TRBV6-4, the J gene TRBJ2-7, with D possibly called TRBD1 or TRBD2 (5 bases each). This CDR3 spans 13 amino acids. The V and J ends lost 3 bases and 9 bases respectively, with 15 bases between them. Germline loops: CDR1 MRHNA, CDR2 SNTAGT. The CDR3 bases are TGTGCCAGCAGTGAATCGATTGGGACCAGGCAGTACTTC. Its translation: CASSESIGTRQYF.

V usage is TRBV27 and J usage is TRBJ1-1, with 9 bases lining up with TRBD1. This CDR3 is 13 amino acids long. Germline CDR1 is MNHEY and CDR2 is SMNVEV (reference sequence). V was pared by 5 bases and J by 11 bases, with 9 bases of the junction left unmatched. CDR3 coding DNA: TGTGCCAGCAGTCCGGACAGGGGAATAGGGGCTTTCTTT. Residues: CASSPDRGIGAFF.

The chain links TRBV5-1 to TRBJ1-2; possibly TRBD1 for D (5 bases). The CDR3 is 17 residues long. The germline CDR1 and CDR2 sequences are SGHRS and YFSETQ. Trimming stripped 1 base from V and 2 bases from J, with 18 bases between. The chain's CDR3 is CASSLSGGGWANYGYTF. The CDR3, as DNA: TGCGCCAGCAGCTTGAGTGGCGGGGGATGGGCCAACTATGGCTACACCTTC.

The rearrangement joins TRBV2 to TRBJ2-7; D call uncertain. V was clipped by 4 bases and J by 7 bases, with 8 bases between them. Germline loops: CDR1 SNHLY, CDR2 FYNNEI. CDR3 length: 11 residues. CDR3 nucleotide sequence: TGTGCCAGCAGTGGTCTAGGTGAGCAGTACTTC. Protein sequence: CASSGLGEQYF.

V and J are TRBV7-6 and TRBJ1-2; the D is unclear. The CDR3 runs to 13 residues. Germline V gene sequence: CDR1 SGHVS, CDR2 FNYEAQ. The V end was cut by 5 bases, the J end by 4 bases, with 11 bases between. The CDR3 sequence: CASSLGEFYGYTF. The CDR3 DNA reads TGTGCCAGCAGCCTCGGTGAATTCTATGGCTACACCTTC.

The chain links TRBV19 to TRBJ1-3, with D uncertain. This CDR3 spans 13 amino acids. Germline loops: CDR1 LNHDA, CDR2 SQIVND (reference sequence). V gave up 6 bases and J gave up 1 base, with 7 bases separating them. CDR3 sequence (DNA): TGTGCCAGTAGACAGTCATCTGGAAACACCATATATTTT. Translation: CASRQSSGNTIYF. The full variable domain, rest sourced from reference TRBV19 and TRBJ1-3, is DGGITQSPKYLFRKEGQNVTLSCEQNLNHDAMYWYRQDPGQGLRLIYYSQIVNDFQKGDIAEGYSVSREKKESFPLTVTSAQKNPTAFYLCASRQSSGNTIYFGEGSWLTVV.

The chain joins TRBV2 to TRBJ2-3; D may be TRBD2 (6 bases). Germline CDR1 reads SNHLY; CDR2 reads FYNNEI. The V end lost 1 base, the J end lost 1 base, and 9 bases lay between the germline ends. This CDR3 has 15 amino acids. The CDR3 is CASSEGWGGTDTQYF. In DNA, the CDR3 is TGTGCCAGCAGTGAAGGGTGGGGGGGCACAGATACGCAGTATTTT.

This chain connects TRBV2 to TRBJ1-1; TRBD1 agrees at 9 bases. Germline CDR1 is SNHLY and CDR2 is FYNNEI. The CDR3 is 14 amino acids. The V gene end was trimmed by 6 bases and the J gene end by 0 bases; junction bases not matched to a gene: 2. CDR3 in amino acids: CASRGQGMNTEAFF. In DNA, the CDR3 is TGTGCCAGCAGGGGACAGGGTATGAACACTGAAGCTTTCTTT. Supplemented by reference TRBV2 and TRBJ1-1, the full variable domain reads EPEVTQTPSHQVTQMGQEVILRCVPISNHLYFYWYRQILGQKVEFLVSFYNNEISEKSEIFDDQFSVERPDGSNFTLKIRSTKLEDSAMYFCASRGQGMNTEAFFGQGTRLTVV.

The chain recombines TRBV11-3 with TRBJ1-2; TRBD1 is a possible D gene (6 bases). CDR3 length equals 13 residues. Trimming took off 6 bases at V and 13 bases at J, with 21 bases between the two ends. From germline, CDR1 is SGHNT and CDR2 YENEEA. CDR3 in DNA: TGTGCCAGCAGTTACAGGGTCCTCGGGGGTTTCACCTTC. Translated, it gives CASSYRVLGGFTF.

CDR3 protein: CASSVPGRAEAFF. Written as DNA, the CDR3 is TGTGCCAGCAGCGTACCGGGGCGAGCTGAAGCTTTCTTT. The chain is built from TRBV9 and TRBJ1-1, with a possible D match to TRBD1 (5 bases). V gave up 1 base and J gave up 6 bases, with 10 bases separating them. The CDR3 has 13 residues. The germline CDR1 and CDR2 sequences are SGDLS and YYNGEE.

The chain is built from TRBV5-1 and TRBJ2-2; 9 bases map to TRBD1. The V segment lost 4 bases and the J segment 4 bases; nucleotides outside the gene matches: 2. Germline values: CDR1 SGHRS, CDR2 YFSETQ. The CDR3 totals 14 residues. The CDR3 loop reads CASSGGQGTGELFF. The CDR3 nucleotides read TGCGCCAGCAGCGGGGGACAGGGCACCGGGGAGCTGTTTTTT.

The rearrangement joins TRBV18 to TRBJ1-2; 10 bases agree with TRBD1. The trim removed 3 bases at V and 4 bases at J, leaving 5 bases unmatched. CDR1 and CDR2 from the germline V gene are KGHSH and LQKENI. This CDR3 is built from 15 residues. The CDR3 bases are TGTGCCAGCTCACCGGCCGGGACAGGGGCCTATGGCTACACCTTC. It translates to CASSPAGTGAYGYTF.

The chain has TRBV15 and TRBJ2-1; D remains ambiguous. This CDR3 has 16 amino acids. Germline values: CDR1 LNHNV, CDR2 YYDKDF (reference sequence). V lost 3 bases to trimming and J lost 0 bases, with 12 bases between them. CDR3 in amino acids: CATSSPPPSSYNEQFF. CDR3 DNA: TGTGCCACCAGCAGTCCTCCCCCCAGCTCCTACAATGAGCAGTTCTTC.

This sequence joins TRBV9 and TRBJ2-7, with D possibly TRBD1 on 5 matching bases. Trimming stripped 0 bases from V and 4 bases from J, with 14 bases between. The CDR3 totals 15 residues. Germline V CDR1 and CDR2: SGDLS, YYNGEE. The CDR3 sequence: CASSVGVGAIYEQYF. The CDR3, as DNA: TGTGCCAGCAGCGTAGGGGTAGGGGCGATTTACGAGCAGTACTTC.

This clone was observed a handful of times. The rearrangement links TRBV6-5 to TRBJ1-1, with D perhaps TRBD1 (5 bases). The CDR3 is 13 residues long. Trimming stripped 6 bases from V and 2 bases from J, with 10 bases between. CDR1 is MNHEY, CDR2 SVGAGI, per germline. CDR3 amino acids: CASRPTGNTEAFF. The CDR3 nucleotides read TGTGCCAGCAGACCCACAGGTAACACTGAAGCTTTCTTT.

The V call is TRBV5-4, the J call TRBJ2-1, with D maybe TRBD1 (5 bases). V lost 2 bases, J lost 9 bases, and 27 bases lay in between. The CDR3 covers 18 residues. In germline, CDR1 is SGHNT, CDR2 YYREEE (reference sequence). CDR3 nucleotide sequence: TGTGCCAGCAGCTTTCCAAACCTGGGGCAGATTGGGTCGGGTGAGCAGTTCTTC. This gives the protein CASSFPNLGQIGSGEQFF.

This chain uses TRBV9 with TRBJ1-3; D remains unclear. With 3 bases removed from V and 3 bases from J, the gap between germline ends came to 16 bases. Germline V lookup: CDR1 SGDLS, CDR2 YYNGEE. The CDR3 runs to 16 residues. In nucleotides, the CDR3 is TGTGCCAGCAGCGAAGCCCCCCCGGGAAGTGGAAACACCATATATTTT. This codes for CASSEAPPGSGNTIYF.

The V and J genes are TRBV27 and TRBJ1-6; D ambiguous. V was cut by 6 bases and J by 7 bases, with 13 bases left in between. The CDR3 sequence is 14 residues long. Germline CDR1 reads MNHEY; CDR2 reads SMNVEV (reference sequence). The CDR3 bases are TGTGCCAGCAGATTCCGGGAAGTGAATTCACCCCTCCACTTT. Translating it yields CASRFREVNSPLHF.

The J gene is TRBJ2-3, the V gene TRBV6-6, with D tentatively TRBD1 (6 bases). CDR1 and CDR2 from the germline V gene are MNHNY and SVGAGI (reference sequence). This CDR3 comprises 15 residues. V gave up 6 bases and J gave up 2 bases, with 15 bases separating them. CDR3 sequence reads: CASSLGQLSTDTQYF. In DNA, the CDR3 is TGTGCCAGCAGCCTCGGACAGCTTTCCACAGATACGCAGTATTTT.

A word on this clone: Other DNA sequences in the sample encode the same CDR3. The DNA for the CDR3 is TGTGCCAGTTCCCAAGAGACCCAGTACTTC. Protein sequence: CASSQETQYF. The chain has TRBV2 and TRBJ2-5; D gene ambiguous. Germline CDR1 and CDR2: SNHLY and FYNNEI. V lost 9 bases to trimming and J lost 1 base, with 3 bases between them. The CDR3 length is 10 residues.

The V call is TRBV4-1, the J call TRBJ2-2; D assignment may be TRBD1 or TRBD2 (5 bases each). From germline, CDR1 is MGHRA and CDR2 YSYEKL. The V end lost 4 bases, the J end lost 1 base, and 16 bases lay between the germline ends. CDR3 length equals 17 residues. Here the CDR3 DNA reads TGCGCCAGCAGCCCGAGGGGAACGGACAAGAACACCGGGGAGCTGTTTTTT. It encodes CASSPRGTDKNTGELFF.

The chain joins TRBV6-5 to TRBJ1-4, with unresolved D. The length of the CDR3 is 15 residues. V shed 0 bases and J shed 5 bases, with 10 bases lying between them. Germline V lookup: CDR1 MNHEY, CDR2 SVGAGI. The CDR3 bases are TGTGCCAGCAGTTACTCCTGGGCCGAAAATGAAAAACTGTTTTTT. Amino acid sequence: CASSYSWAENEKLFF.

This chain links TRBV20-1 with TRBJ1-1; possibly TRBD1 for D (6 bases). Germline CDR1 and CDR2: DFQATT and SNEGSKA (reference sequence). The V gene lost 6 bases and the J gene lost 11 bases, with 10 bases spanning the gap. The CDR3 has 9 amino acids. This chain's CDR3 is CSASTGAFF. CDR3 nucleotide sequence: TGCAGTGCCAGTACAGGGGCTTTCTTT.

The chain carries TRBV5-1 and TRBJ2-1; 8 bases fit TRBD2. Trimming removed 4 bases from V and 9 bases from J; junction bases left unmatched: 9. This CDR3 has 14 residues. Germline CDR1 and CDR2: SGHRS and YFSETQ. Written as DNA, the CDR3 is TGCGCCAGCAGCCCGGGGGGGGTTGAAGTTGAGCAGTTCTTC. Protein product: CASSPGGVEVEQFF.

The gene calls are TRBV5-4 and TRBJ1-2, with 8 bases that match TRBD1. The germline V gene has CDR1 SGHNT and CDR2 YYREEE (reference sequence). The V and J ends lost 3 bases and 8 bases, in that order; junction bases with no gene match: 6. This CDR3 is built from 13 residues. As DNA, the CDR3 is TGTGCCAGCAGCTCGGGACAGGATCCGGGCTACACCTTC. This encodes CASSSGQDPGYTF.

This chain connects TRBV4-1 to TRBJ2-6; D remains unclear. Trimming removed 1 base from V and 0 bases from J, with 7 bases in between. Germline CDR1 is MGHRA and CDR2 is YSYEKL. The CDR3 extends over 16 amino acids. Here the CDR3 reads CASSQVPSSGANVLTF. DNA for the CDR3: TGCGCCAGCAGCCAAGTCCCCAGCTCTGGGGCCAACGTCCTGACTTTC.